This T cell receptor beta chain is from a study of CD8+ T cells in alopecia areata. Study at large: It was oral tofacitinib, at 5 to 10 mg twice daily, that treated patients received.

cDNA reverse transcribed from extracted RNA served as the sequencing template. Produced via immunoSEQ multiplex PCR; TCRdb's table is partial and in-frame only. The sample consists of roughly 170,000 clones, 59% of them appearing once. Findings and caveats of the study: An increase in clonality over normal scalp was evident in lesional scalp, especially alopecia totalis/universalis.

A note on this clone: The antigen remains undetermined.

Punch biopsies of lesional scalp, plus peripheral blood, were taken from alopecia areata patients. V gave up 4 bases and J gave up 8 bases; unmatched junction bases: 9. Germline lookup yields CDR1 LGHNA and CDR2 YNFKEQ. The CDR3 has 15 amino acids. The origin of this receptor is a human donor with alopecia areata. The material was CD4+ T cells sorted from blood, obtained at week 0. The V call is TRBV4-2, the J call TRBJ1-2; 11 bases fit TRBD1. The CDR3 nucleotides read TGTGCCAGCAGCCTGGGACAGGGGGGCCTAAGGGGCTACACCTTC. Encoded protein: CASSLGQGGLRGYTF.